What follows is one T cell receptor (beta chain) and its context. The identical CDR3 is also encoded by other nucleotide sequences in the sample. The data were taken from a study of blood T cell repertoires in COVID-19. Seattle participants joined during active infection and were tracked over time. This CDR3 has 15 residues. The V end was cut by 5 bases, the J end by 2 bases, with 15 bases between. CDR1 and CDR2 from the germline V gene are SGHRS and YFSETQ. The data were produced by immunoSEQ multiplex PCR, yet TCRdb's version contains in-frame clones alone and is incomplete. The sample holds 100,000 to 150,000 clones, approximately 90% seen once.

This chain links TRBV5-1 with TRBJ2-3; TRBD2 might be the D (5 bases). Material: peripheral blood. The TCR sequence derives from a man aged 50 or older with COVID-19, enrolled during active disease. The CDR3 loop is CASSFSGKYTDTQYF. CDR3 sequence (DNA): TGCGCCAGCAGTTTTTCCGGGAAATACACAGATACGCAGTATTTT.